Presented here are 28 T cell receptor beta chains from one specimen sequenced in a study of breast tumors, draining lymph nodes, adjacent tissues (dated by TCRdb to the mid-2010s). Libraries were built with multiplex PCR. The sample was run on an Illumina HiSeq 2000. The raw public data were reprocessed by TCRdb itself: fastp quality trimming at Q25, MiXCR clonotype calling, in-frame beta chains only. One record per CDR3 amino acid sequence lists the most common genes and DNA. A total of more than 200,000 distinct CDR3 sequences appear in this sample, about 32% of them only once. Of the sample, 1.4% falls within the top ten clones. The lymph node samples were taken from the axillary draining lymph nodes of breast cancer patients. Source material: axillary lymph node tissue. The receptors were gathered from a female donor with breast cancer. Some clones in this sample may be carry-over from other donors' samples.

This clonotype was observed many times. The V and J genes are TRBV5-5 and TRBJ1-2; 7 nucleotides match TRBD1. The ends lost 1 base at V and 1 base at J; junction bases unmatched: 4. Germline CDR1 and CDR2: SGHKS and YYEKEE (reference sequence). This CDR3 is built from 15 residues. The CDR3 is CASSLYGTDNYGYTF. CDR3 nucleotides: TGTGCCAGCAGCTTGTATGGGACAGATAACTATGGCTACACCTTC.

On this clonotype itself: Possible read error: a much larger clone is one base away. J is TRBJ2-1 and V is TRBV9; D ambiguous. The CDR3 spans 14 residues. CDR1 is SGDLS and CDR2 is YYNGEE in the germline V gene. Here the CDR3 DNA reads TGTGCCAGCAGCCCGGGTGGTTACTACAATGAGCAGTCCTTC. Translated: CASSPGGYYNEQSF.

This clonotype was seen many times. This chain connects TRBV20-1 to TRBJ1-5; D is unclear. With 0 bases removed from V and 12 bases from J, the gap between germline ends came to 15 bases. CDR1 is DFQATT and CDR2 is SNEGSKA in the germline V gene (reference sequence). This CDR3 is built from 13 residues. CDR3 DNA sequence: TGCAGTGCTAGAGATCAGATGGGATCGTACCAGCATTTT. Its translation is CSARDQMGSYQHF.

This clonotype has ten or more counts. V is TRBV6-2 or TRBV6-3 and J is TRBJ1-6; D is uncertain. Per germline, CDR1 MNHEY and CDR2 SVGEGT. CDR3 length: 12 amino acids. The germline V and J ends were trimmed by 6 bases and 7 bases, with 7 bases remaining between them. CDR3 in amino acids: CASSPPNSPLHF. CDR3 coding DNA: TGTGCCAGCAGCCCACCCAATTCACCCCTCCACTTT.

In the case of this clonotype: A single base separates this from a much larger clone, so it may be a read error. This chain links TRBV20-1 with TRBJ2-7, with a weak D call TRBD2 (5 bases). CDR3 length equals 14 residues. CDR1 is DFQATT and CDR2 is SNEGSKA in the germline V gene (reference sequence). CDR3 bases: TGCGGTGCTATCCGGGATCCACAAAGTTACGAGCAGTACTTC. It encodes CGAIRDPQSYEQYF.

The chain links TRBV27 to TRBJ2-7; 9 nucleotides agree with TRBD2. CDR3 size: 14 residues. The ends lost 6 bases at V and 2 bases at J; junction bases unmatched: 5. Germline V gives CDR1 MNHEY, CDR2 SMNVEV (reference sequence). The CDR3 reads CASSRSSGTYEQYF. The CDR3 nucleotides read TGTGCCAGCAGCAGGTCTAGCGGGACCTACGAGCAGTACTTC.

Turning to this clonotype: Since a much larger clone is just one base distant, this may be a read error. The CDR3, as DNA: TGTGCCAACAGGGCCGGGACTAGCGGTCGAACGGGGGAGCTGTTTTTT. Encoded protein: CANRAGTSGRTGELFF. The chain links TRBV12-3 or TRBV12-4 to TRBJ2-2; 11 nucleotides line up with TRBD2. The CDR3 has 16 residues. J lost 8 bases, V lost 10 bases, and 15 bases had no gene match.

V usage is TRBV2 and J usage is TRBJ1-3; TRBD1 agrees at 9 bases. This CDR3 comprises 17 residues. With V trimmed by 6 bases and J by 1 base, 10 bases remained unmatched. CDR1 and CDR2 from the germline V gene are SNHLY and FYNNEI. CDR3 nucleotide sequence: TGTGCCAGCAGCCTTAACAGGGGGCGGCAATCTGGAAACACCATATATTTT. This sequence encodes CASSLNRGRQSGNTIYF.

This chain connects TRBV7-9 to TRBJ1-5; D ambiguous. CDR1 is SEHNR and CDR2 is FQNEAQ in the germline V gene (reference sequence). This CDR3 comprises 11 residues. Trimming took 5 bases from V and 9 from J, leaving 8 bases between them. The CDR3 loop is CASSADPPQHF. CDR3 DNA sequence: TGTGCCAGCAGCGCCGATCCGCCCCAGCATTTT.

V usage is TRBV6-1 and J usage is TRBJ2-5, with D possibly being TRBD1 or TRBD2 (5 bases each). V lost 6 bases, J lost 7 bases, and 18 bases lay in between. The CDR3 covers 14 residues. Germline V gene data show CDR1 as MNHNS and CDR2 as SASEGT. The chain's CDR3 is CASSLDAVGGTQYF. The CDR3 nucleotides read TGTGCCAGCAGCCTTGATGCGGTTGGGGGGACCCAGTACTTC.

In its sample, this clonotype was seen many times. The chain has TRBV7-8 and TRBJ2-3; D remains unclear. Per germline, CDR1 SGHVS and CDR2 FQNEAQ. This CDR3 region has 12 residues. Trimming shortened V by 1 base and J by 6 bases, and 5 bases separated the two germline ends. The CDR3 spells CASSLVGDTQYF. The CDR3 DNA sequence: TGTGCCAGCAGCTTAGTGGGGGATACGCAGTATTTT.

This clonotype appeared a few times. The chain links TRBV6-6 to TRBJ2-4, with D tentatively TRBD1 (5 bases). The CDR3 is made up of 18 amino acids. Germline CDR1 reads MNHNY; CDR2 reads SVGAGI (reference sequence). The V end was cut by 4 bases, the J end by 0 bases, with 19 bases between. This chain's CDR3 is CASSFPGPQALAKNIQYF. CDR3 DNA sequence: TGTGCCAGCAGTTTCCCAGGGCCCCAAGCCCTAGCCAAAAACATTCAGTACTTC.

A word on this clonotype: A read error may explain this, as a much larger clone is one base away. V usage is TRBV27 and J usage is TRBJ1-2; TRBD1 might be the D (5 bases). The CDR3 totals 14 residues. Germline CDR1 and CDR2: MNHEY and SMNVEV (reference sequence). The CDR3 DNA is TGTGCCAGCTCAAATGGGGGGGGAATCTATGGCTGCACCTTC. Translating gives CASSNGGGIYGCTF.

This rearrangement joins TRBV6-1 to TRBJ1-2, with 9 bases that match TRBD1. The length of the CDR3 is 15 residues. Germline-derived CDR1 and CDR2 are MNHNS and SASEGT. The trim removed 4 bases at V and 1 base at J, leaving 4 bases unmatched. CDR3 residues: CASSVRQGDNYGYTF. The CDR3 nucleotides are TGTGCCAGCAGTGTTAGACAGGGGGATAACTATGGCTACACCTTC.

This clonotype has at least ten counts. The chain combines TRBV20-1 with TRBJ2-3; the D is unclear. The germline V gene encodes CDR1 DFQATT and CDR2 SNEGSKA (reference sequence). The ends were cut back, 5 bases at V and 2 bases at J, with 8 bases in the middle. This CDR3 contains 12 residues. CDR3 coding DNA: TGCAGTGCTTTGCGAAACACAGATACGCAGTATTTT. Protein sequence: CSALRNTDTQYF.

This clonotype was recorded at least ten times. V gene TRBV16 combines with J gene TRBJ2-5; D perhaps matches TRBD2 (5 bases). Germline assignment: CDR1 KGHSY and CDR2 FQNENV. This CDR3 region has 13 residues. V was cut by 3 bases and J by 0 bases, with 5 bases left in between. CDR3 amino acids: CASSQDYQETQYF. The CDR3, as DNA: TGTGCCAGCAGCCAGGACTACCAAGAGACCCAGTACTTC.

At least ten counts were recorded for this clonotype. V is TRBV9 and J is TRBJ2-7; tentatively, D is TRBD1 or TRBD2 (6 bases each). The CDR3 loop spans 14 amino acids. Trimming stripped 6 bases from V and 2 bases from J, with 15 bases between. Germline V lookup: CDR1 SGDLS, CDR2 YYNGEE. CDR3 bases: TGTGCCAGCACCTCCGGCGGGACAACCTACGAGCAGTACTTC. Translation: CASTSGGTTYEQYF.

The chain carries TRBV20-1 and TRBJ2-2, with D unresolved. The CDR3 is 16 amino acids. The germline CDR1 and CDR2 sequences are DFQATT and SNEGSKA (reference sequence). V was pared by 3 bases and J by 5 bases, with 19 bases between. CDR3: CSASRIESPATGELFF. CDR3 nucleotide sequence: TGCAGTGCTAGCCGGATTGAGTCCCCAGCAACCGGGGAGCTGTTTTTT.

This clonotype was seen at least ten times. The CDR3 here is CASSMTGGRYFGSPLHF. CDR3 nucleotides: TGTGCCAGTAGTATGACAGGGGGCCGGTATTTTGGTTCACCCCTCCACTTT. The chain employs TRBV19 and TRBJ1-6, with 10 bases aligning to TRBD1. J was trimmed by 9 bases and V by 3 bases; bases with no gene match: 11. The CDR3 contains 17 residues. Germline CDR1 and CDR2: LNHDA and SQIVND (reference sequence).

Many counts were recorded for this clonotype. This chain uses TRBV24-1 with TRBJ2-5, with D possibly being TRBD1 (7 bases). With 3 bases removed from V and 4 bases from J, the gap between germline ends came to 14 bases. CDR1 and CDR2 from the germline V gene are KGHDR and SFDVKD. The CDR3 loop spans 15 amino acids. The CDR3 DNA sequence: TGTGCCACCAGTGATCCGACAGGGAGGCCAGAGACCCAGTACTTC. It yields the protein CATSDPTGRPETQYF.

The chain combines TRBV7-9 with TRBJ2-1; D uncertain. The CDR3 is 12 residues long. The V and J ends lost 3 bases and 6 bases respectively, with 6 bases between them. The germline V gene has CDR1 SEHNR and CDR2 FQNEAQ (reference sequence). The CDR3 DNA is TGTGCCAGCAGCTTTACAGTCAATGAGCAGTTCTTC. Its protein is CASSFTVNEQFF.

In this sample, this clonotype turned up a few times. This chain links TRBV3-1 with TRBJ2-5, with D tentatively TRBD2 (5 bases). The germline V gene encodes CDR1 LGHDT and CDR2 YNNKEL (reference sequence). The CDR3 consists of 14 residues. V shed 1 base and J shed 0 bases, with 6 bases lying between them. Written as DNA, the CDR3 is TGTGCCAGCAGCCAAGCGACTAACCAAGAGACCCAGTACTTC. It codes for CASSQATNQETQYF.

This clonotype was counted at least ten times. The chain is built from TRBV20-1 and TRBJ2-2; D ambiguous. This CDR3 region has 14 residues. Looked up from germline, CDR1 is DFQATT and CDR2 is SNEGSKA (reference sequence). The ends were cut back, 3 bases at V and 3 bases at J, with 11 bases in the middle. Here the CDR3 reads CSASDQTDTGELFF. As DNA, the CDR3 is TGCAGTGCTAGCGACCAGACGGACACCGGGGAGCTGTTTTTT.

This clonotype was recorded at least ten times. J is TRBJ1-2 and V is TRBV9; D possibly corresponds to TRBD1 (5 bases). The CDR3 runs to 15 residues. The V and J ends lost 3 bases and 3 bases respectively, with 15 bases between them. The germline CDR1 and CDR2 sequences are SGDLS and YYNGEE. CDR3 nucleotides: TGTGCCAGCAGCGCCACAGGTTCGTCGGACTATGGCTACACCTTC. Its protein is CASSATGSSDYGYTF.

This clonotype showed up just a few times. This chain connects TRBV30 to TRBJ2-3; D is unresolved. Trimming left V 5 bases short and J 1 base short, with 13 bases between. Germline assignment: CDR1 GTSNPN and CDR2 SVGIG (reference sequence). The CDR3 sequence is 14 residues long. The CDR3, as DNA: TGTGCCTGGGACCCCCTGGGCCGCACAGATACGCAGTATTTT. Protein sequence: CAWDPLGRTDTQYF.

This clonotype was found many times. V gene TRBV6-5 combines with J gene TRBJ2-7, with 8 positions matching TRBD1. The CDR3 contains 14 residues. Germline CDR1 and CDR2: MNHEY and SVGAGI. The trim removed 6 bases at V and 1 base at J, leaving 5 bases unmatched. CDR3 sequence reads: CASRPRTGSYEQYF. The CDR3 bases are TGTGCCAGCAGACCGCGGACAGGGTCCTACGAGCAGTACTTC.

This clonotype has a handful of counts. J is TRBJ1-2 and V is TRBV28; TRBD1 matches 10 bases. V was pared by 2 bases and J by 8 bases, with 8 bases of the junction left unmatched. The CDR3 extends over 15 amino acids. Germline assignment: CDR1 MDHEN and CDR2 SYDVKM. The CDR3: CASSLGGTGERGYTF. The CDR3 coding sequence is TGTGCCAGCAGTTTAGGAGGGACAGGGGAAAGGGGCTACACCTTC.

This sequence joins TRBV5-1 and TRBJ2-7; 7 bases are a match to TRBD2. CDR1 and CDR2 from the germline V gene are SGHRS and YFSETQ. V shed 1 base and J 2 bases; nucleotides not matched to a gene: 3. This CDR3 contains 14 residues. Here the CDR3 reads CASSLWGLPYEQYF. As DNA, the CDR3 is TGCGCCAGCAGCTTGTGGGGACTACCCTACGAGCAGTACTTC.